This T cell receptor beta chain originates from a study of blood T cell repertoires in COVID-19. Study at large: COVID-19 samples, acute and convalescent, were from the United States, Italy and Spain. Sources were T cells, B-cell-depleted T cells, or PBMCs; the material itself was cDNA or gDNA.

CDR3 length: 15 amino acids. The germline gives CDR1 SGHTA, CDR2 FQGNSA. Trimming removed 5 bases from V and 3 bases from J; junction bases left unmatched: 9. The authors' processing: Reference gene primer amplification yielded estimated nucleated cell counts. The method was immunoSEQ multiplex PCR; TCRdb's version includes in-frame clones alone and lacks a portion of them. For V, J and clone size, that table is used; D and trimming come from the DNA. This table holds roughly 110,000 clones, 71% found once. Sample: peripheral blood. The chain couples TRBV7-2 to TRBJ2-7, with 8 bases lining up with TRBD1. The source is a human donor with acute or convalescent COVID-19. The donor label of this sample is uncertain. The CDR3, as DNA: TGTGCCAGCAGCAAAGCCGGGACAGGCCGCTACGAGCAGTACTTC. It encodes CASSKAGTGRYEQYF.